The 29 T cell receptor beta chains below all came from one sample that was sequenced in a study of T cells in Graves' hyperthyroidism and ophthalmopathy. Regions amplified from RNA transcripts were the TCR beta CDR3 regions. The HTBI set primed first-round TCR CDR3 RT-PCR. From the multiplex PCR reads, TCRdb called clonotypes with MiXCR, one entry per CDR3 protein. The repertoire holds 600,000 to 850,000 distinct CDR3 sequences, with approximately 19% as singletons. The material sequenced was blood. All receptors come from a woman between 50 and 59 years old with Graves' hyperthyroidism that later progressed to Graves' ophthalmopathy.

This clonotype turned up a few times. This rearrangement joins TRBV10-1 to TRBJ2-2; no firm D call. CDR3 length: 13 amino acids. V shed 3 bases and J shed 4 bases, with 6 bases lying between them. Germline assignment: CDR1 WNHNN and CDR2 SYGVQD (reference sequence). The CDR3 DNA reads TGCGCCAGCAGTGATAGGACCACCGGGGAGCTGTTTTTT. This encodes CASSDRTTGELFF.

There are many counts of this clonotype. This chain joins TRBV7-9 and TRBJ2-3; possibly TRBD1 for D (5 bases). Per germline, CDR1 SEHNR and CDR2 FQNEAQ (reference sequence). The CDR3 spans 17 residues. Deletions cut 0 bases from V and 3 bases from J, with 16 bases between. In DNA form, the CDR3 reads TGTGCCAGCAGCTTAGCGGACATGCTTGGTAGAACAGATACGCAGTATTTT. It is translated as CASSLADMLGRTDTQYF.

The chain employs TRBV7-9 and TRBJ2-1; the D gene is possibly TRBD2 (6 bases). Trimming cost V 1 base and J 3 bases, with 16 bases left between them. This CDR3 has 17 residues. Germline-derived CDR1 and CDR2 are SEHNR and FQNEAQ (reference sequence). CDR3 amino acids: CASSLEGRGGIYNEQFF. The DNA for the CDR3 is TGTGCCAGCAGCTTAGAGGGGCGGGGAGGCATCTACAATGAGCAGTTCTTC.

This clonotype was detected once. This could be a read error, since a much larger clone is one nucleotide away. V gene TRBV11-2 combines with J gene TRBJ2-7; D ambiguous. The V gene's germline CDR1 is SGHAT and CDR2 FQNNGV. The CDR3 is 12 residues long. V gave up 1 base and J gave up 7 bases, with 8 bases separating them. The CDR3: CASSLAGWEQYF. The CDR3 DNA follows: TGTGCCAGCAGCTTAGCAGGATGGGAGCAGTACTTC.

This clonotype was recorded at least ten times. The genes are TRBV12-3 or TRBV12-4 and TRBJ1-5; unclear D gene. The CDR3 loop spans 14 amino acids. V lost 6 bases and J lost 7, with 16 bases in between. The CDR3 nucleotides read TGTGCCAGCAGACGAGACCCGAGCGGGCAGCCCCAGCATTTT. This codes for CASRRDPSGQPQHF.

On this clonotype itself: Its ends do not fully match the called genes, so a read error is possible. This chain joins TRBV20-1 and TRBJ1-5; a possible D gene is TRBD1 (6 bases). The CDR3 is 16 amino acids. Germline CDR1 reads DFQATT; CDR2 reads SNEGSKA (reference sequence). The CDR3: CSARGAGAEGNRPQHF. In nucleotides, the CDR3 is TGCAGTGCTAGAGGAGCAGGGGCGGAAGGCAATCGGCCCCAGCATTTT.

The chain links TRBV6-1 to TRBJ1-1; tentatively, D is TRBD1 (6 bases). CDR3 size: 14 residues. Germline CDR1 MNHNS, CDR2 SASEGT. V was trimmed by 6 bases and J by 4 bases, leaving 15 bases between them. In nucleotides, the CDR3 is TGTGCCAGCAGCCGGGATCTGACAGGCACTGAAGCTTTCTTT. Protein product: CASSRDLTGTEAFF.

V is TRBV20-1 and J is TRBJ2-2; D might be TRBD1 (5 bases). CDR3 size: 16 residues. Trimming left V 0 bases short and J 5 bases short, with 16 bases between. Germline loops: CDR1 DFQATT, CDR2 SNEGSKA (reference sequence). This CDR3 reads CSARDHRPGKTGELFF. The DNA for the CDR3 is TGCAGTGCTAGAGATCACAGGCCAGGGAAGACCGGGGAGCTGTTTTTT.

There are a few counts of this clonotype. V is TRBV7-9 and J is TRBJ1-2; no clear D gene. Trimming left V 1 base short and J 8 bases short, with 8 bases between. The CDR3 is made up of 12 amino acids. The germline gives CDR1 SEHNR, CDR2 FQNEAQ (reference sequence). The CDR3 region is CASSLGGWGYTF. The CDR3 coding sequence is TGTGCCAGCAGCTTAGGCGGGTGGGGCTACACCTTC.

This clonotype occurred a few times. This rearrangement joins TRBV6-1 to TRBJ2-3; 10 bases align to TRBD2. Germline CDR1 MNHNS, CDR2 SASEGT. J was trimmed by 10 bases and V by 8 bases; bases with no gene match: 15. The CDR3 length is 15 residues. The CDR3 DNA reads TGTGCCAGCCGGCTAGCGGGGGCCCCCTCCCATTCGCAGTATTTT. This translates into CASRLAGAPSHSQYF.

The CDR3 sequence: CASSEVTGARERNSPLHF. The CDR3, as DNA: TGTGCCAGCAGTGAAGTAACTGGGGCCCGGGAACGTAATTCACCCCTCCACTTT. This sequence joins TRBV6-1 and TRBJ1-6; a weak D match, TRBD1 (5 bases). The germline CDR1 and CDR2 sequences are MNHNS and SASEGT. V was pared by 1 base and J by 6 bases, with 19 bases between. The CDR3 length is 18 residues.

This clonotype came up many times. This chain joins TRBV6-1 and TRBJ1-5, with 8 bases lining up with TRBD1. Germline V lookup: CDR1 MNHNS, CDR2 SASEGT. V dropped 6 bases and J dropped 3; count of bases not matched to a gene: 7. The CDR3 runs to 15 residues. Written as DNA, the CDR3 is TGTGCCAGCAGCCCCGTGGACAGGGACAATCAGCCCCAGCATTTT. It encodes CASSPVDRDNQPQHF.

This chain links TRBV18 with TRBJ2-6; D might be TRBD1 (5 bases). Trimming took 4 bases from V and 0 from J, leaving 10 bases between them. Germline loops: CDR1 KGHSH, CDR2 LQKENI. There are 16 residues in the CDR3. The CDR3 nucleotides read TGTGCCAGCTCACAGTTTCAGGGCTCTGGGGCCAACGTCCTGACTTTC. It encodes CASSQFQGSGANVLTF.

This clonotype was seen a few times. The chain couples TRBV27 to TRBJ2-1; D ambiguous. V lost 4 bases to trimming and J lost 5 bases, with 15 bases between them. The CDR3 extends over 15 amino acids. Germline values: CDR1 MNHEY, CDR2 SMNVEV (reference sequence). The CDR3: CASSSDGLGDNEQFF. The CDR3 DNA reads as TGTGCCAGCAGTTCCGACGGGTTAGGCGACAATGAGCAGTTCTTC.

The chain is built from TRBV5-1 and TRBJ2-2; D is uncertain. V lost 7 bases, J lost 3 bases, and 19 bases lay in between. Germline CDR1 and CDR2: SGHRS and YFSETQ. The CDR3 has 16 amino acids. The CDR3 spells CASSILLPTYTGELFF. Here the CDR3 DNA reads TGCGCCAGCTCGATTCTATTACCCACCTACACCGGGGAGCTGTTTTTT.

V gene TRBV9 combines with J gene TRBJ1-5, with D possibly matching TRBD1 (5 bases). In germline, CDR1 is SGDLS, CDR2 YYNGEE. The length of the CDR3 is 15 residues. The ends were cut back, 0 bases at V and 4 bases at J, with 11 bases in the middle. CDR3 region: CASSVDAGINQPQHF. CDR3 nucleotides: TGTGCCAGCAGCGTAGATGCAGGGATTAATCAGCCCCAGCATTTT.

This clonotype has ten or more counts. The CDR3 DNA is TGTGCCAGCACACCTCGGACAGGGACAAACACTGAAGCTTTCTTT. This translates into CASTPRTGTNTEAFF. The chain joins TRBV9 to TRBJ1-1; 8 bases line up with TRBD1. The V segment lost 6 bases and the J segment 2 bases; nucleotides outside the gene matches: 9. The CDR3 runs to 15 residues. Germline CDR1 reads SGDLS; CDR2 reads YYNGEE.

This clonotype has a count of ten or more. The rearrangement joins TRBV5-1 to TRBJ1-4; D is perhaps TRBD1 (5 bases). There are 13 residues in the CDR3. The germline CDR1 and CDR2 sequences are SGHRS and YFSETQ. V lost 4 bases and J 7 bases, leaving 11 bases between the germline ends. The CDR3 sequence is CASSLGGGEKLFF. The CDR3 region has the DNA TGCGCCAGCAGCCTAGGCGGGGGTGAAAAACTGTTTTTT.

This sequence joins TRBV29-1 and TRBJ1-4; 9 positions match TRBD1. CDR3 length: 15 residues. CDR1 is SQVTM and CDR2 is ANQGSEA in the germline V gene. Unmatched junction bases numbered 8, after V lost 2 bases and J lost 7 bases. The CDR3 DNA reads TGCAGCGTTGAAAGCTCCGGGACAGGGACTGAAAAACTGTTTTTT. Its protein product is CSVESSGTGTEKLFF.

The chain recombines TRBV20-1 with TRBJ2-4, with TRBD1 matching over 7 bases. From germline, CDR1 is DFQATT and CDR2 SNEGSKA (reference sequence). The CDR3 spans 16 residues. Germline trimming cut 0 bases from V and 2 bases from J; bases unmatched to any gene: 7. In DNA, the CDR3 is TGCAGTGCTAGAGATCCCCGGACAGGAACCAAAAACATTCAGTACTTC. It is translated as CSARDPRTGTKNIQYF.

The chain uses TRBV20-1 and TRBJ1-2, with a possible D match to TRBD1 (6 bases). V was cut by 3 bases and J by 5 bases, with 10 bases left in between. The CDR3 is 12 residues long. The germline CDR1 and CDR2 sequences are DFQATT and SNEGSKA (reference sequence). In nucleotides, the CDR3 is TGCAGTGCTAGGGGACAAGATTATGGCTACACCTTC. It yields the protein CSARGQDYGYTF.

The sample holds many counts of this clonotype. The gene calls are TRBV10-3 and TRBJ2-3; TRBD1 is a possible D gene (5 bases). This CDR3 has 16 residues. The germline gives CDR1 ENHRY, CDR2 SYGVKD. V lost 0 bases to trimming and J lost 0 bases, with 10 bases between them. The CDR3 DNA sequence: TGTGCCATCAGTGAGTCGATGGCAGGGAGCACAGATACGCAGTATTTT. Translation gives CAISESMAGSTDTQYF.

Many counts were recorded for this clonotype. The chain links TRBV7-9 to TRBJ2-5; D not certain. V lost 5 bases and J 9 bases, leaving 13 bases between the germline ends. CDR3 length equals 12 residues. Germline loops: CDR1 SEHNR, CDR2 FQNEAQ (reference sequence). The CDR3 protein is CASSKDVASQYF. The CDR3 nucleotides read TGTGCCAGCAGCAAGGACGTGGCGTCCCAGTACTTC.

The chain carries TRBV2 and TRBJ2-5, with D possibly being TRBD2 (7 bases). Looked up from germline, CDR1 is SNHLY and CDR2 is FYNNEI. Trimming took 0 bases from V and 5 from J, leaving 19 bases between them. The CDR3 is made up of 17 amino acids. This CDR3 is CASSEASLGGAGETQYF. The CDR3, as DNA: TGTGCCAGCAGTGAAGCATCGTTGGGGGGGGCGGGTGAGACCCAGTACTTC. Full variable domain (rest looked up from reference TRBV2 and TRBJ2-5): EPEVTQTPSHQVTQMGQEVILRCVPISNHLYFYWYRQILGQKVEFLVSFYNNEISEKSEIFDDQFSVERPDGSNFTLKIRSTKLEDSAMYFCASSEASLGGAGETQYFGPGTRLLVL.

This chain links TRBV12-3 or TRBV12-4 with TRBJ1-1; D not resolved. V was cut by 4 bases and J by 1 base, with 10 bases left in between. This CDR3 spans 14 amino acids. The CDR3 is CASSSSDRNTEAFF. The CDR3, as DNA: TGTGCCAGCAGTTCCTCGGACCGGAACACTGAAGCTTTCTTT.

This sequence joins TRBV24-1 and TRBJ2-7, with D tentatively TRBD2 (6 bases). V shed 3 bases and J shed 3 bases, with 11 bases lying between them. Germline V gene lookup returns CDR1 KGHDR and CDR2 SFDVKD. The CDR3 sequence is 14 residues long. The CDR3 bases are TGTGCCACCAGTGATGCGGGACTGAGCTACGAGCAGTACTTC. Residues: CATSDAGLSYEQYF.

A single count supports this clonotype. The chain has TRBV12-5 and TRBJ1-6; D perhaps matches TRBD1 (6 bases). The CDR3 covers 17 residues. Trimming shortened V by 0 bases and J by 6 bases, and 15 bases separated the two germline ends. Germline assignment: CDR1 LGHNT and CDR2 FRNRAP. CDR3 in amino acids: CASGLVTRGGGNSPLHF. In nucleotides, the CDR3 is TGTGCTAGTGGTTTGGTTACCCGGGGAGGGGGTAATTCACCCCTCCACTTT. The full variable domain, with the rest looked up from reference TRBV12-5 and TRBJ1-6, is DARVTQTPRHKVTEMGQEVTMRCQPILGHNTVFWYRQTMMQGLELLAYFRNRAPLDDSGMPKDRFSAEMPDATLATLKIQPSEPRDSAVYFCASGLVTRGGGNSPLHFGNGTRLTVT.

This chain links TRBV3-1 with TRBJ1-1; possible D gene TRBD1, 5 bases. The CDR3 spans 13 residues. V was pared by 4 bases and J by 10 bases, with 16 bases between. Germline CDR1 reads LGHDT; CDR2 reads YNNKEL (reference sequence). CDR3 sequence: CASSPGTPEAAFF. The CDR3 nucleotides are TGTGCCAGCAGCCCCGGGACCCCAGAGGCAGCTTTCTTT.

V is TRBV12-5 and J is TRBJ1-1, with D possibly being TRBD1 (6 bases). CDR1 and CDR2 from the germline V gene are LGHNT and FRNRAP. Trimming pared 2 bases from V and 6 bases from J, leaving 13 bases between. This CDR3 comprises 14 residues. The CDR3 sequence is CASGLTSQGPEAFF. CDR3 sequence (DNA): TGTGCTAGTGGTTTGACCTCCCAGGGGCCTGAAGCTTTCTTT. The whole variable domain, filled in from reference TRBV12-5 and TRBJ1-1, reads DARVTQTPRHKVTEMGQEVTMRCQPILGHNTVFWYRQTMMQGLELLAYFRNRAPLDDSGMPKDRFSAEMPDATLATLKIQPSEPRDSAVYFCASGLTSQGPEAFFGQGTRLTVV.